Following are 12 T cell receptor beta chains from one sample sequenced in a study of blood T cells in healthy people across ages. The authors ran a second PCR of roughly 6 to 11 cycles using a sample-barcoded 5' primer and a J-beta primer mix. One entry per CDR3 protein, called by TCRdb with MiXCR from the 5' RACE reads. Of 1,300,000 or so distinct CDR3 sequences in the sample, around 59% were seen once. Sample: blood. The origin of the receptors is a man aged 18 to 30 in good health.

This rearrangement joins TRBV18 to TRBJ2-4; D not certain. V lost 1 base and J lost 1, with 5 bases in between. Germline-derived CDR1 and CDR2 are KGHSH and LQKENI. CDR3 size: 14 residues. In DNA form, the CDR3 reads TGTGCCAGCTCACCACATGGGGCCAAAAACATTCAGTACTTC. It translates to CASSPHGAKNIQYF.

This clonotype was recorded a few times. The CDR3 sequence is CASSPQARTGELFF. The CDR3, as DNA: TGTGCCAGCAGCCCCCAAGCAAGGACCGGGGAGCTGTTTTTT. The rearrangement links TRBV7-2 to TRBJ2-2, with no clear D. V was trimmed by 5 bases and J by 5 bases, leaving 12 bases between them. This CDR3 has 14 residues. Germline V gene sequence: CDR1 SGHTA, CDR2 FQGNSA.

The chain employs TRBV7-2 and TRBJ2-7; D remains unclear. The CDR3 is 14 residues long. The V gene lost 5 bases and the J gene lost 7 bases, with 18 bases spanning the gap. Germline assignment: CDR1 SGHTA and CDR2 FQGNSA. This CDR3 is CASSPSRPVNEQYF. In nucleotides, the CDR3 is TGTGCCAGCAGCCCATCAAGGCCGGTCAATGAGCAGTACTTC.

This clonotype was observed a few times. The CDR3 is CSVAYRDRGREQYF. The CDR3 nucleotides read TGCAGCGTGGCCTACCGGGACAGGGGGCGGGAGCAGTACTTC. The rearrangement joins TRBV29-1 to TRBJ2-7, with 12 bases lining up with TRBD1. There are 14 residues in the CDR3. Per germline, CDR1 SQVTM and CDR2 ANQGSEA. The V and J ends lost 6 bases and 7 bases, in that order; junction bases with no gene match: 10.

This rearrangement joins TRBV4-1 to TRBJ2-7; tentative D call: TRBD1 (6 bases). The end of the DNA aligns better with TRBJ2-5, so the J call may be wrong. The CDR3 extends over 13 amino acids. Germline CDR1 and CDR2: MGHRA and YSYEKL. The CDR3 protein is CASSQEQGQTQYF. In DNA form, the CDR3 reads TGCGCCAGCAGCCAAGAACAGGGTCAGACCCAGTACTTC.

The J gene is TRBJ1-4, the V gene TRBV4-3; no reliable D call. Trimming cost V 4 bases and J 5 bases, with 20 bases left between them. Germline CDR1 and CDR2: LGHNA and YSLEER. There are 17 residues in the CDR3. CDR3 DNA: TGCGCCAGCAGCCTCTTAAGGAGCTCAGCCAACAATGAAAAACTGTTTTTT. It translates to CASSLLRSSANNEKLFF.

This rearrangement joins TRBV2 to TRBJ1-6; 8 positions agree with TRBD1. The germline CDR1 and CDR2 sequences are SNHLY and FYNNEI. The CDR3 totals 15 residues. Unmatched junction bases numbered 10, after V lost 8 bases and J lost 7 bases. CDR3 coding DNA: TGTGCCAGCCGGATTGGCCGGGACAGGAATTCACCCCTCCACTTT. Translating it yields CASRIGRDRNSPLHF.

The chain carries TRBV9 and TRBJ1-1; D not resolved. Trimming removed 0 bases at V and 2 bases at J, with 17 bases between. Germline CDR1 and CDR2: SGDLS and YYNGEE. The length of the CDR3 is 17 residues. CDR3 residues: CASSVVGDSFLNTEAFF. The CDR3 nucleotides are TGTGCCAGCAGCGTAGTTGGAGACTCCTTTCTAAACACTGAAGCTTTCTTT.

CDR3 residues: CASFTKREYTDTQYF. CDR3 nucleotides: TGTGCCAGCTTTACAAAGCGGGAGTATACAGATACGCAGTATTTT. The chain combines TRBV18 with TRBJ2-3, with 8 nucleotides matching TRBD2. Losses at the gene ends were 7 bases for V and 3 bases for J; bases not matched to a gene: 9. Germline V lookup: CDR1 KGHSH, CDR2 LQKENI. This CDR3 region has 15 residues.

This clonotype has only a few counts. The rearrangement joins TRBV15 to TRBJ1-1; TRBD1 agrees at 8 bases. Germline values: CDR1 LNHNV, CDR2 YYDKDF (reference sequence). This CDR3 is 15 amino acids long. V shed 9 bases, J shed 6 bases, and the junction held 15 bases outside the gene matches. The CDR3 reads CATKYSIGQGAEAFF. DNA of the CDR3: TGTGCCACTAAGTATAGCATCGGACAGGGCGCTGAAGCTTTCTTT. The full variable domain, its missing parts supplied by reference TRBV15 and TRBJ1-1, is DAMVIQNPRYQVTQFGKPVTLSCSQTLNHNVMYWYQQKSSQAPKLLFHYYDKDFNNEADTPDNFQSRRPNTSFCFLDIRSPGLGDTAMYLCATKYSIGQGAEAFFGQGTRLTVV.

This clonotype appeared a single time. The rearrangement links TRBV5-1 to TRBJ1-1, with D tentatively TRBD1 (6 bases). The CDR3 contains 15 residues. CDR1 and CDR2 (germline): SGHRS, YFSETQ. Trimming pared 4 bases from V and 5 bases from J, leaving 18 bases between. Here the CDR3 reads CASSPGQTVNTEAFF. The CDR3 DNA reads TGCGCCAGCAGCCCCGGACAGACGGTTAATACTGAAGCTTTCTTT.

This chain uses TRBV6-2 or TRBV6-3 with TRBJ1-1; 9 bases fit TRBD1. Germline CDR1 reads MNHEY; CDR2 reads SVGEGT. The V gene end was trimmed by 3 bases and the J gene end by 3 bases; junction bases not matched to a gene: 8. The length of the CDR3 is 16 residues. CDR3 amino acids: CASSYHRDRVDTEAFF. The CDR3 nucleotides are TGTGCCAGCAGTTATCACCGGGACAGGGTAGACACTGAAGCTTTCTTT.